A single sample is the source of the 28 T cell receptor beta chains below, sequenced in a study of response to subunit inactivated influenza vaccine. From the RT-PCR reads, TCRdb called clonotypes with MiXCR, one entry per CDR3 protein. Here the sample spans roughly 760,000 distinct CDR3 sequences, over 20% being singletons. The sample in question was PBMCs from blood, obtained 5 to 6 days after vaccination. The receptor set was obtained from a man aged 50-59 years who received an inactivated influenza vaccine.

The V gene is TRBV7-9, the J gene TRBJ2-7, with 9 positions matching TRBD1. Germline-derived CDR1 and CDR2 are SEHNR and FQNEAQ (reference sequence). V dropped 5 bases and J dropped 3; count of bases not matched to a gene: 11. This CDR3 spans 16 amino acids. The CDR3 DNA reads TGTGCCAGCAGCGTAACGGGACAGGGTAGGATCTACGAGCAGTACTTC. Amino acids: CASSVTGQGRIYEQYF.

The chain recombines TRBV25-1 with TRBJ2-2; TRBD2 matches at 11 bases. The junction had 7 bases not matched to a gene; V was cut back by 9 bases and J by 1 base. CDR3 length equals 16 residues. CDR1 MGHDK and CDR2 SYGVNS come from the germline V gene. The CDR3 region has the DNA TGTGCCAGGGGCCCTGGGACTAGCGGGAACACCGGGGAGCTGTTTTTT. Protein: CARGPGTSGNTGELFF.

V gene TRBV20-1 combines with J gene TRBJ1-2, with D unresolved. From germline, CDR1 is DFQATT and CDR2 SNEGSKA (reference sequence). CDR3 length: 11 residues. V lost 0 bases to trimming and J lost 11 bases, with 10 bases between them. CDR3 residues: CSARDSGAYTF. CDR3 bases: TGCAGTGCTAGAGATTCGGGCGCTTACACCTTC.

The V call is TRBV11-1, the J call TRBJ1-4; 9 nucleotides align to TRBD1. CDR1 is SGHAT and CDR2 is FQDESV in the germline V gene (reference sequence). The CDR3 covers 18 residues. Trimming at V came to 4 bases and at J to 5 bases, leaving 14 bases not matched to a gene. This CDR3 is CASSYYQPGQGNNEKLFF. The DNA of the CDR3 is TGTGCCAGCAGCTACTACCAACCGGGACAGGGCAACAATGAAAAACTGTTTTTT.

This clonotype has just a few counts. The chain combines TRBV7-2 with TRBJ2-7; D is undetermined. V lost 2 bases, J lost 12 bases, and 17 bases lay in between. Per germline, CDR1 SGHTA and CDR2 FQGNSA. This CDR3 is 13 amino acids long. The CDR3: CASSLTGDGPTYF. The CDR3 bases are TGTGCCAGCAGCTTAACGGGTGACGGCCCCACGTACTTC.

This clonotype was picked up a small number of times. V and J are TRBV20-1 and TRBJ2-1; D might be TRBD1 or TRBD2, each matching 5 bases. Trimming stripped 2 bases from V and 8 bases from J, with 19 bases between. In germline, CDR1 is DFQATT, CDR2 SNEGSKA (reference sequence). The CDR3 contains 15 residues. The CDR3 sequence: CSARTPGRTTHEQFF. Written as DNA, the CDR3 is TGCAGTGCTAGAACCCCGGGACGTACGACACATGAGCAGTTCTTC.

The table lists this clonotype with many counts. The CDR3 sequence: CASSLGGSEGSYEQYF. CDR3 bases: TGTGCCAGCAGTTTGGGGGGCTCCGAGGGATCCTACGAGCAGTACTTC. This chain uses TRBV12-3 or TRBV12-4 with TRBJ2-7; either TRBD1 or TRBD2 may fit D (6 bases each). Deletions cut 3 bases from V and 1 base from J, with 16 bases between. The length of the CDR3 is 16 residues.

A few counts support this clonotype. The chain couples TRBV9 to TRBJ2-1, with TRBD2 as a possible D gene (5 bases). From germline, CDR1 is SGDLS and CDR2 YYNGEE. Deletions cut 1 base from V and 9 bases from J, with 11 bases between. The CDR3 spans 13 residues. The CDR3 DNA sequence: TGTGCCAGCAGCGTATTTGCGGGCGTTGAGCAGTTCTTC. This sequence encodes CASSVFAGVEQFF.

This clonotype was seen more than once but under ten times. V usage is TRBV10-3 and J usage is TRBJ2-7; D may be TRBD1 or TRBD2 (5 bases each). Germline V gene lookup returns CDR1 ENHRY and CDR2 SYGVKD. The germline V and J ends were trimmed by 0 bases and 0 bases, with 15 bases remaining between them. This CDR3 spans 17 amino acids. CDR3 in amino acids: CAISESSTGPISYEQYF. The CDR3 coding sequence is TGTGCCATCAGTGAGTCGAGCACGGGGCCAATCTCCTACGAGCAGTACTTC.

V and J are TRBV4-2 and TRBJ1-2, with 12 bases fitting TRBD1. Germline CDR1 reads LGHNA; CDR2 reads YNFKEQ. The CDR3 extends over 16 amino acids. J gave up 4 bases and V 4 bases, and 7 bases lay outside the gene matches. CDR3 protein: CASSPPGQGAIYGYTF. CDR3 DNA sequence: TGTGCCAGCAGCCCACCGGGACAGGGGGCGATCTATGGCTACACCTTC.

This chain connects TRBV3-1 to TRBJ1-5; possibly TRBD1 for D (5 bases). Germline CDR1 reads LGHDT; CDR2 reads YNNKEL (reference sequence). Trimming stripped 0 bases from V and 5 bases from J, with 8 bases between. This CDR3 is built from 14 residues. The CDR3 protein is CASSQDRGDQPQHF. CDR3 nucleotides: TGTGCCAGCAGCCAAGATCGGGGGGATCAGCCCCAGCATTTT.

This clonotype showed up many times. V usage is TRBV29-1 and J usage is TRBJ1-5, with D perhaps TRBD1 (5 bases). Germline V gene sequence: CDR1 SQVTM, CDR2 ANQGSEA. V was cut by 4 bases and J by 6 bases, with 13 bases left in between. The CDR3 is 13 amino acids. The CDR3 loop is CSVGGRGGQPQHF. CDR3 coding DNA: TGCAGCGTTGGAGGGAGGGGAGGTCAGCCCCAGCATTTT.

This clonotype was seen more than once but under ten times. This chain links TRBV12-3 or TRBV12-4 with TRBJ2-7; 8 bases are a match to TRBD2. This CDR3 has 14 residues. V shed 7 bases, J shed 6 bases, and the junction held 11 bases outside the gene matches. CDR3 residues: CASTFAGGGFEQYF. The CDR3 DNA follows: TGTGCCAGCACTTTCGCGGGAGGAGGATTCGAGCAGTACTTC.

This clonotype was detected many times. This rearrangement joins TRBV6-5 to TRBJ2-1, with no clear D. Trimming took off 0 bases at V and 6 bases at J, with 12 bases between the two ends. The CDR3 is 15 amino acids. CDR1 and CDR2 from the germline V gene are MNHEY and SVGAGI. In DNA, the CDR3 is TGTGCCAGCAGTTACTCGATAGGGCTCAGCAATGAGCAGTTCTTC. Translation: CASSYSIGLSNEQFF.

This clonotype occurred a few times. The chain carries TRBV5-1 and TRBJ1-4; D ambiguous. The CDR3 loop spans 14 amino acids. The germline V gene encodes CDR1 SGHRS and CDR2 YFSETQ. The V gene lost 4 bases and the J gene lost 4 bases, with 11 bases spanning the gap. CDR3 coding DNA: TGCGCCAGCAGCCCCCATGGGAGTAATGAAAAACTGTTTTTT. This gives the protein CASSPHGSNEKLFF.

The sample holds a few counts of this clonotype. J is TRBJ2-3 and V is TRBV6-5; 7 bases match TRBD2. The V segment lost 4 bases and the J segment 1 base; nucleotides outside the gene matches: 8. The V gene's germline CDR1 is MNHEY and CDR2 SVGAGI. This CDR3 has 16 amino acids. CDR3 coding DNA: TGTGCCAGCAGTTCCCTAGCGGTCCTAGGCACAGATACGCAGTATTTT. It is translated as CASSSLAVLGTDTQYF.

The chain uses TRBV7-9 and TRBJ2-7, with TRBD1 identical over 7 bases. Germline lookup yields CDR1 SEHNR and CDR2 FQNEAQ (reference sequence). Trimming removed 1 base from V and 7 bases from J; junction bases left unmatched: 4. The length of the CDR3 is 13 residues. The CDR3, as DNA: TGTGCCAGCAGCTTAGTAACAGGGGAAGAGCAGTACTTC. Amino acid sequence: CASSLVTGEEQYF. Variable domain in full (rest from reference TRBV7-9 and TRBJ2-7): DTGVSQNPRHKITKRGQNVTFRCDPISEHNRLYWYRQTLGQGPEFLTYFQNEAQLEKSRLLSDRFSAERPKGSFSTLEIQRTEQGDSAMYLCASSLVTGEEQYFGPGTRLTVT.

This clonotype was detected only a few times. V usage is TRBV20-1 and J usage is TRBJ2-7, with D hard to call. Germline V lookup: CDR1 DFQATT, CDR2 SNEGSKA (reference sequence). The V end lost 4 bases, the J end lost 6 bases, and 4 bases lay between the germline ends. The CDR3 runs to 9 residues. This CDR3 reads CSANSEQYF. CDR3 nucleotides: TGCAGTGCTAACTCCGAGCAGTACTTC.

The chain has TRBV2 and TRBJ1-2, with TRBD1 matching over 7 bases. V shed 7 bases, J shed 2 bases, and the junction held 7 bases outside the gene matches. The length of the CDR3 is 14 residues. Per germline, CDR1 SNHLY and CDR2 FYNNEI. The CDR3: CASTLTGQNYGYTF. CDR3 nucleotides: TGTGCCAGCACCTTGACAGGGCAAAACTATGGCTACACCTTC. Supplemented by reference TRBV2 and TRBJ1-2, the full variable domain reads EPEVTQTPSHQVTQMGQEVILRCVPISNHLYFYWYRQILGQKVEFLVSFYNNEISEKSEIFDDQFSVERPDGSNFTLKIRSTKLEDSAMYFCASTLTGQNYGYTFGSGTRLTVV.

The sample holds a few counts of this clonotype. The CDR3 sequence: CASSYQGTRETQYF. The CDR3 DNA reads TGTGCCAGCAGTTACCAGGGGACGCGAGAGACCCAGTACTTC. The V and J genes are TRBV6-2 or TRBV6-3 and TRBJ2-5; TRBD1 might be the D (6 bases). Germline loops: CDR1 MNHEY, CDR2 SVGEGT. There are 14 residues in the CDR3. Between the trimmed V and J ends, which lost 2 bases and 4 bases, there was a span of 11 bases.

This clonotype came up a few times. CDR3 residues: CASSLGGQVYGYTF. The CDR3 DNA is TGTGCCAGCAGTTTAGGGGGGCAGGTCTATGGCTACACCTTC. The chain combines TRBV12-3 or TRBV12-4 with TRBJ1-2, with D possibly matching TRBD1 (6 bases). V was cut by 1 base and J by 4 bases, with 10 bases left in between. There are 14 residues in the CDR3.

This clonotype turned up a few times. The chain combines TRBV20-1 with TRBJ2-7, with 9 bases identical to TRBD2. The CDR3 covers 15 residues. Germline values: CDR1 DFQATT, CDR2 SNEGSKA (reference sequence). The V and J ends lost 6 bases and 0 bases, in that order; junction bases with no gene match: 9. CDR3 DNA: TGCAGTGCCGGTGGAAGGACTAGCGACTCCTACGAGCAGTACTTC. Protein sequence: CSAGGRTSDSYEQYF.

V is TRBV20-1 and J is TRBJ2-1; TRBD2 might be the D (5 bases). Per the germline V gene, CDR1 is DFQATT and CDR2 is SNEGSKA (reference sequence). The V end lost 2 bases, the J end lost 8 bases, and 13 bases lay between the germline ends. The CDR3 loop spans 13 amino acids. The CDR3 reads CSARLQLVHEQFF. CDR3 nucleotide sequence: TGCAGTGCTAGACTCCAACTAGTTCATGAGCAGTTCTTC.

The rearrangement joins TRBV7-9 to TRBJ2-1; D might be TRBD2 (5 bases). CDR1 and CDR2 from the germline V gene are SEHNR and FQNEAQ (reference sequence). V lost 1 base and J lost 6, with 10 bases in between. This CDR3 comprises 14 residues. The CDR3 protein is CASSLGDGLNEQFF. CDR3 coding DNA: TGTGCCAGCAGCTTAGGAGACGGACTCAATGAGCAGTTCTTC.

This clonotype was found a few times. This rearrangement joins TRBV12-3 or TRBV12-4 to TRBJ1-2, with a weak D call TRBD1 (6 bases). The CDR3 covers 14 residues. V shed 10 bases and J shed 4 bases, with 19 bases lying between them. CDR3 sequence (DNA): TGTGCCACAGCAGGGGTTAGGGCAACCTATGGCTACACCTTC. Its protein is CATAGVRATYGYTF.

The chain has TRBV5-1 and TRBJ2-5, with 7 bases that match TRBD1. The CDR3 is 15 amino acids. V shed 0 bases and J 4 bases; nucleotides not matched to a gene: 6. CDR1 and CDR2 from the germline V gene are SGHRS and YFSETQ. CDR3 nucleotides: TGCGCCAGCAGCTTGGACAGGGGAGTTGGAGAGACCCAGTACTTC. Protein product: CASSLDRGVGETQYF.

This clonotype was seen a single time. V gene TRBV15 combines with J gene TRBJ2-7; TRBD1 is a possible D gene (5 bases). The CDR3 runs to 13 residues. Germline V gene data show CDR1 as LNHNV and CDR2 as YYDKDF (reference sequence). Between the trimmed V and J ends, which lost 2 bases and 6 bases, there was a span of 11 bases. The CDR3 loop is CATSRQGLGEQYF. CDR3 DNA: TGTGCCACCAGCAGACAGGGATTGGGCGAGCAGTACTTC.

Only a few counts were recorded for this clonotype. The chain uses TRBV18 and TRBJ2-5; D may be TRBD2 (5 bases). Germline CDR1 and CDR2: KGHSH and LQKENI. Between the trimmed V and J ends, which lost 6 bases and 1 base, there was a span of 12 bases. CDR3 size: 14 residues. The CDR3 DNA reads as TGTGCCAGCTCCCGACGGCGGGTCCAAGAGACCCAGTACTTC. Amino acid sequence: CASSRRRVQETQYF.